These 27 T cell receptor beta chains came from one sample sequenced in a study of T-cell memory formation after mild COVID-19. TCRdb redid the calling of the 5' RACE reads with MiXCR, one entry per CDR3 protein. The table has roughly 500,000 distinct CDR3 sequences, just over 20% seen once. Sample: PBMCs or a T cell subset sorted from them (not recorded which). These receptors came from an adult woman who had mild COVID-19 (a few samples of this study predate the infection). Cell type and time point are not known.

This chain joins TRBV24-1 and TRBJ2-1; TRBD2 agrees at 8 bases. The CDR3 contains 14 residues. Germline V CDR1 and CDR2: KGHDR, SFDVKD. With V trimmed by 4 bases and J by 9 bases, 7 bases remained unmatched. The CDR3 here is CATSEASGRGEQFF. CDR3 in DNA: TGTGCCACCAGTGAGGCTAGCGGGCGCGGTGAGCAGTTCTTC.

A few counts support this clonotype. This rearrangement joins TRBV12-3 or TRBV12-4 to TRBJ2-7; D is possibly TRBD1 (6 bases). The CDR3 is made up of 12 amino acids. V was pared by 2 bases and J by 5 bases, with 7 bases between. In nucleotides, the CDR3 is TGTGCCAGCAGTTTAAGGACAGACGAGCAGTACTTC. Translated, it gives CASSLRTDEQYF.

The chain carries TRBV28 and TRBJ2-3; 7 bases fit TRBD2. The CDR3 runs to 17 residues. V was clipped by 2 bases and J by 1 base; unmatched bases: 9. In germline, CDR1 is MDHEN, CDR2 SYDVKM. The CDR3, as DNA: TGTGCCAGCAGTTTAACACAGAGACTAGCTGGCACAGATACGCAGTATTTT. This encodes CASSLTQRLAGTDTQYF. The full variable domain, completed using reference TRBV28 and TRBJ2-3, is DVKVTQSSRYLVKRTGEKVFLECVQDMDHENMFWYRQDPGLGLRLIYFSYDVKMKEKGDIPEGYSVSREKKERFSLILESASTNQTSMYLCASSLTQRLAGTDTQYFGPGTRLTVL.

This clonotype occurred a few times. The rearrangement joins TRBV18 to TRBJ2-3; possibly TRBD2 for D (5 bases). The CDR3 covers 15 residues. Germline values: CDR1 KGHSH, CDR2 LQKENI. Trimming stripped 2 bases from V and 2 bases from J, with 11 bases between. CDR3 region: CASSPIGSITDTQYF. The CDR3, as DNA: TGTGCCAGCTCACCAATAGGGAGTATCACAGATACGCAGTATTTT.

The V gene is TRBV2, the J gene TRBJ1-2; weak D call: TRBD1 (6 bases). V was trimmed by 3 bases and J by 0 bases, leaving 17 bases between them. Looked up from germline, CDR1 is SNHLY and CDR2 is FYNNEI. The CDR3 consists of 17 residues. The CDR3 here is CASSDIQGSEANYGYTF. Here the CDR3 DNA reads TGTGCCAGCAGTGACATACAGGGAAGTGAAGCTAACTATGGCTACACCTTC.

This clonotype showed up just a few times. The chain links TRBV2 to TRBJ1-3; no definite D call. The CDR3 is made up of 14 amino acids. Per the germline V gene, CDR1 is SNHLY and CDR2 is FYNNEI. The V gene lost 3 bases and the J gene lost 0 bases, with 6 bases spanning the gap. This chain's CDR3 is CASSEGISGNTIYF. The CDR3 nucleotides are TGTGCCAGCAGTGAGGGGATCTCTGGAAACACCATATATTTT.

The chain links TRBV5-1 to TRBJ1-5; D call uncertain. CDR1 and CDR2 (germline): SGHRS, YFSETQ. The germline V and J ends were trimmed by 0 bases and 7 bases, with 11 bases remaining between them. The CDR3 length is 14 residues. The CDR3 coding sequence is TGCGCCAGCAGCTTGGGTGAGTCTGAGCAGCCCCAGCATTTT. Protein product: CASSLGESEQPQHF.

In this sample, this clonotype turned up a few times. The V call is TRBV7-9, the J call TRBJ2-1, with no clear D. Deletions cut 2 bases from V and 4 bases from J, with 6 bases between. Germline CDR1 and CDR2: SEHNR and FQNEAQ (reference sequence). The CDR3 contains 13 residues. CDR3 bases: TGTGCCAGCAGCTTACTAAAATACAATGAGCAGTTCTTC. Amino acid sequence: CASSLLKYNEQFF. The full variable domain, completed using reference TRBV7-9 and TRBJ2-1, is DTGVSQNPRHKITKRGQNVTFRCDPISEHNRLYWYRQTLGQGPEFLTYFQNEAQLEKSRLLSDRFSAERPKGSFSTLEIQRTEQGDSAMYLCASSLLKYNEQFFGPGTRLTVL.

The chain joins TRBV25-1 to TRBJ2-1; TRBD1 matches 9 bases. Germline values: CDR1 MGHDK, CDR2 SYGVNS. J was trimmed by 0 bases and V by 1 base; bases with no gene match: 1. This CDR3 contains 16 residues. The CDR3: CASSESTGGSYNEQFF. The CDR3 nucleotides are TGTGCCAGCAGTGAATCGACAGGGGGCTCCTACAATGAGCAGTTCTTC.

This clonotype appeared many times. This rearrangement joins TRBV4-1 to TRBJ1-5; 10 bases match TRBD1. The CDR3 runs to 19 residues. J gave up 2 bases and V 4 bases, and 14 bases lay outside the gene matches. Looked up from germline, CDR1 is MGHRA and CDR2 is YSYEKL. The DNA of the CDR3 is TGCGCCAGCAGCCCCCCATGGGACAGGGGCCGGGATGGCAATCAGCCCCAGCATTTT. It encodes CASSPPWDRGRDGNQPQHF.

The chain is built from TRBV6-1 and TRBJ2-2, with no clear D. V lost 7 bases, J lost 2 bases, and 8 bases lay in between. CDR1 and CDR2 (germline): MNHNS, SASEGT. CDR3 length: 13 residues. The CDR3, as DNA: TGTGCCAGCACCAGGATTAACACCGGGGAGCTGTTTTTT. It is translated as CASTRINTGELFF.

This chain joins TRBV29-1 and TRBJ1-1; D ambiguous. Germline values: CDR1 SQVTM, CDR2 ANQGSEA. The ends were cut back, 7 bases at V and 5 bases at J, with 11 bases in the middle. CDR3 length equals 11 residues. The CDR3 is CSAPGGTEAFF. The CDR3 region has the DNA TGCAGCGCTCCCGGCGGAACTGAAGCTTTCTTT.

The chain combines TRBV29-1 with TRBJ1-2; 11 positions agree with TRBD1. There are 12 residues in the CDR3. V gave up 5 bases and J gave up 8 bases; unmatched junction bases: 4. CDR1 is SQVTM, CDR2 ANQGSEA, per germline. The CDR3 sequence is CSVLGTGGGYTF. CDR3 nucleotide sequence: TGCAGCGTTCTCGGGACAGGGGGGGGCTACACCTTC.

The chain employs TRBV7-6 and TRBJ1-1; D unclear. The germline V gene encodes CDR1 SGHVS and CDR2 FNYEAQ. This CDR3 is built from 14 residues. V lost 4 bases, J lost 8 bases, and 17 bases lay in between. CDR3 in amino acids: CASSSRPDGSEAFF. CDR3 bases: TGTGCCAGCAGCTCCAGGCCCGACGGGTCGGAAGCTTTCTTT. Together with reference TRBV7-6 and TRBJ1-1, the CDR3 gives the full variable domain: GAGVSQSPRYKVTKRGQDVALRCDPISGHVSLYWYRQALGQGPEFLTYFNYEAQQDKSGLPNDRFSAERPEGSISTLTIQRTEQRDSAMYRCASSSRPDGSEAFFGQGTRLTVV.

The rearrangement joins TRBV20-1 to TRBJ2-7; D is possibly TRBD1 or TRBD2 (5 bases each). The CDR3 has 16 residues. Trimming removed 2 bases at V and 0 bases at J, with 17 bases between. Germline CDR1 and CDR2: DFQATT and SNEGSKA (reference sequence). The CDR3 region has the DNA TGCAGTGCTAGACTTCCACCGGGACGCCCCTCCTACGAGCAGTACTTC. It codes for CSARLPPGRPSYEQYF.

The chain combines TRBV24-1 with TRBJ2-2, with TRBD1 identical over 10 bases. Germline V CDR1 and CDR2: KGHDR, SFDVKD. V lost 5 bases, J lost 4 bases, and 3 bases stayed unmatched. The CDR3 consists of 15 residues. The CDR3 is CATSAGQGFTGELFF. For the CDR3, the DNA is TGTGCCACCAGTGCGGGACAGGGGTTCACCGGGGAGCTGTTTTTT.

This chain links TRBV24-1 with TRBJ1-2; D not certain. Germline-derived CDR1 and CDR2 are KGHDR and SFDVKD. The CDR3 sequence is 12 residues long. Trimming pared 4 bases from V and 2 bases from J, leaving 4 bases between. The CDR3 sequence: CATSDQNYGYTF. CDR3 DNA: TGTGCCACCAGTGACCAAAACTATGGCTACACCTTC.

This chain joins TRBV19 and TRBJ1-1, with D maybe TRBD1 (6 bases). The ends were cut back, 10 bases at V and 3 bases at J, with 15 bases in the middle. The CDR3 runs 13 residues. Germline lookup yields CDR1 LNHDA and CDR2 SQIVND (reference sequence). Here the CDR3 reads CATKQGYDTEAFF. The CDR3 coding sequence is TGTGCCACCAAACAGGGATACGACACTGAAGCTTTCTTT.

The chain couples TRBV5-5 to TRBJ1-3, with no clear D. CDR1 is SGHKS and CDR2 is YYEKEE in the germline V gene (reference sequence). V lost 4 bases and J 0 bases, leaving 5 bases between the germline ends. The CDR3 is 13 residues long. Here the CDR3 DNA reads TGTGCCAGCAGCCCCTTCTCTGGAAACACCATATATTTT. The encoded protein is CASSPFSGNTIYF.

This clonotype was seen a few times. The CDR3 sequence: CASSLATVGDSPLHF. Written as DNA, the CDR3 is TGTGCCAGCAGCTTAGCGACAGTGGGGGATTCACCCCTCCACTTT. J is TRBJ1-6 and V is TRBV7-9; possibly TRBD1 for D (5 bases). The CDR3 contains 15 residues. Germline V gene sequence: CDR1 SEHNR, CDR2 FQNEAQ (reference sequence). The V end was cut by 0 bases, the J end by 8 bases, with 11 bases between.

This clonotype came up many times. This chain uses TRBV4-1 with TRBJ2-3; D is undetermined. Trimming shortened V by 1 base and J by 5 bases, and 13 bases separated the two germline ends. CDR1 and CDR2 (germline): MGHRA, YSYEKL. This CDR3 region has 15 residues. The CDR3 DNA reads as TGCGCCAGCAGCCAAGGGTTAGGGATCCTAGATACGCAGTATTTT. This codes for CASSQGLGILDTQYF.

This clonotype appeared a few times. This chain joins TRBV24-1 and TRBJ2-2; the D gene is possibly TRBD1 (5 bases). CDR3 size: 13 residues. CDR1 KGHDR and CDR2 SFDVKD come from the germline V gene. V was pared by 11 bases and J by 6 bases, with 15 bases between. The CDR3 DNA reads TGTGCCAGCCATAAAGGGGCCGCCGGGGAGCTGTTTTTT. Protein sequence: CASHKGAAGELFF.

This clonotype was seen a few times. This chain connects TRBV19 to TRBJ1-1, with D unclear. V lost 0 bases, J lost 0 bases, and 11 bases lay in between. Germline V gene data show CDR1 as LNHDA and CDR2 as SQIVND (reference sequence). The CDR3 is 16 amino acids. The chain's CDR3 is CASSIDAVLMNTEAFF. The DNA of the CDR3 is TGTGCCAGTAGTATAGACGCAGTTCTCATGAACACTGAAGCTTTCTTT.

V gene TRBV15 combines with J gene TRBJ2-2; 10 positions agree with TRBD2. The CDR3 totals 16 residues. V trimming: 4 bases; J trimming: 0 bases; junction bases outside the gene matches: 2. Germline CDR1 is LNHNV and CDR2 is YYDKDF (reference sequence). The CDR3 sequence is CATSILAGANTGELFF. The CDR3 bases are TGTGCCACCAGCATTCTAGCGGGGGCGAACACCGGGGAGCTGTTTTTT.

The V call is TRBV20-1, the J call TRBJ2-7; the D gene is possibly TRBD1 (5 bases). CDR1 is DFQATT, CDR2 SNEGSKA, per germline (reference sequence). The V end lost 0 bases, the J end lost 7 bases, and 19 bases lay between the germline ends. This CDR3 contains 15 residues. CDR3: CSARDAAGLVEEQYF. The CDR3 DNA sequence: TGCAGTGCTAGAGATGCGGCAGGGCTTGTCGAAGAGCAGTACTTC.

This clonotype was counted only a few times. The gene calls are TRBV12-3 or TRBV12-4 and TRBJ1-3; 9 nucleotides align to TRBD1. The CDR3 loop spans 18 amino acids. V gave up 6 bases and J gave up 1 base; unmatched junction bases: 13. This chain's CDR3 is CASRNRDRALVSGNTIYF. Here the CDR3 DNA reads TGTGCCAGCAGAAACCGGGACAGGGCTTTAGTATCTGGAAACACCATATATTTT.

The chain combines TRBV11-2 with TRBJ2-2; a possible D gene is TRBD1 (5 bases). The CDR3 loop spans 14 amino acids. The V and J ends lost 3 bases and 7 bases respectively, with 12 bases between them. Germline V gene data show CDR1 as SGHAT and CDR2 as FQNNGV. The chain's CDR3 is CASSFGAQGGELFF. CDR3 DNA sequence: TGTGCCAGCAGCTTTGGGGCCCAGGGCGGGGAGCTGTTTTTT.